What follows describes a single T cell receptor (beta chain). Its antigen is unknown. The data were taken from a study of cytomegalovirus exposure and HLA in healthy donors. Study-level results: In the approximately 130 validation repertoires, a later analysis found that first-cohort TCR clusters tended to co-occur.

Unmatched junction bases numbered 10, after V lost 4 bases and J lost 8 bases. This CDR3 spans 15 amino acids. The V gene's germline CDR1 is MNHEY and CDR2 SMNVEV (reference sequence). TCRdb's copy holds only in-frame clones and misses some; the assay was immunoSEQ multiplex PCR. The profile shows around 180,000 clones, 84% of them singletons. V is TRBV27 and J is TRBJ1-4; the match to TRBD1 covers 7 bases. Sequencing was carried out using PBMCs. This TCR was sampled from a man aged 18 to 29 in good health and CMV-seropositive. This CDR3 reads CASSSYRGPTEKLFF. Written as DNA, the CDR3 is TGTGCCAGCAGTTCATACAGGGGACCGACCGAAAAACTGTTTTTT.